The rows below give T cell receptor beta chains drawn from one sample of a study of blood T cell repertoires in COVID-19. Generated by immunoSEQ multiplex PCR, the TCRdb table keeps only in-frame clones and is missing some. The sample lists more than 95,000 clones, 81% seen once, with 30% to 45% in the top ten. Sequencing was carried out using peripheral blood. The receptors shown here come from a man older than 75 with acute or convalescent COVID-19. Both conserved end residues are part of each CDR3. Each record gives: clone size, D gene, V gene, J gene, CDR3 DNA, CDR3 protein. The D gene is left open where the match is weak. Size values are once, few and many counts, or a class for expanded clones, and some rows have none.

>.|TRBD1|TRBV28|TRBJ2-5
TGTGCCAGCCACCTCCCTGGACAGGGGGCGGAGACCCAGTACTTC
CASHLPGQGAETQYF
>.|.|TRBV10-3|TRBJ2-7
TGTGCCAGCGGGGCAATGAACGAGCAGTACTTC
CASGAMNEQYF
>.|.|TRBV6-4|TRBJ1-2
TGTGCCAGCAGTGACTCGAGCGGAGGGGCAGGGGGCTACACCTTC
CASSDSSGGAGGYTF
>.|TRBD1|TRBV6-5|TRBJ1-2
TGTGCCAGCAGCCCGGACAGGAGGTTCAGCGGCTACACCTTC
CASSPDRRFSGYTF
>.|.|TRBV7-9|TRBJ2-2
TGTGCCAGCTATCTTACCCTAGCGTGGGCCGGGGAGCTGTTTTTT
CASYLTLAWAGELFF
>.|TRBD1|TRBV12-3/TRBV12-4|TRBJ1-2
TGTGCCAGCATGTTTAGAGACAGGGGTCCCGGCACCTTC
CASMFRDRGPGTF
>.|.|TRBV19|TRBJ1-5
TGTGCCAGTAGTATTCTTTCCGGTAGCAATCAGCCCCAGCATTTT
CASSILSGSNQPQHF
>.|TRBD1|TRBV27|TRBJ1-1
TGTGCCAGCAGTTTTCGTCCGGACACAGGGGGCGAAGCTTTCTTT
CASSFRPDTGGEAFF
>.|TRBD1|TRBV7-9|TRBJ2-4
TGTGCCAGCAGCTTCGGGGGACAGGGCAACATTCAGTACTTC
CASSFGGQGNIQYF
>.|.|TRBV12-3/TRBV12-4|TRBJ1-1
TGTGCCAGCAGTTTAGGTGGGACTACAGCTTTCTTT
CASSLGGTTAFF
>.|TRBD2|TRBV6-6|TRBJ2-1
TGTGCCAGCACTCGCGGGGGATCCTACAATGAGCAGTTCTTC
CASTRGGSYNEQFF
>few|.|TRBV27|TRBJ1-3
TGTGCCAGCGGGAGGGGGGGCCCTGGAAACACCATATATTTT
CASGRGGPGNTIYF
>.|.|TRBV6-2/TRBV6-3|TRBJ1-5
TGTGCCAGCAGTTACGGGAGTTTCAACCAGCCCCAGCATTTT
CASSYGSFNQPQHF
>.|.|TRBV28|TRBJ2-1
TGTGCCAGCAGTTTAGTGGTGGGCGAGCAGTTCTTC
CASSLVVGEQFF
>.|TRBD2|TRBV2|TRBJ2-1
TGTGCCAGCAGTAAACGGGAGGACAATGAGCAGTTCTTC
CASSKREDNEQFF
>.|.|TRBV19|TRBJ2-6
TGTGCCAGTACCGAGGGCCTCTCTGGGGCCAACGTCCTGACTTTC
CASTEGLSGANVLTF
>.|.|TRBV5-1|TRBJ1-1
TGCGCCAGCAGCCCGACCCCAACAGGGCAGGGCACTGAAGCTTTCTTT
CASSPTPTGQGTEAFF
>.|.|TRBV5-8|TRBJ2-1
TGTGCCAGCAGCTTATCAATGCGGGATGAGCAGTTCTTC
CASSLSMRDEQFF
>.|.|TRBV10-3|TRBJ2-7
TGTGCCATCAGTGAAAGGGGCCTGATGGACGAGCAGTACTTC
CAISERGLMDEQYF
>.|TRBD1|TRBV29-1|TRBJ2-5
TGCAGCGTGATGGGACAGGGGGATAGGGAGACCCAGTACTTC
CSVMGQGDRETQYF
>.|.|TRBV6-5|TRBJ1-1
TGTGCCAGCACCCTCTCGAACACTGAAGCTTTCTTT
CASTLSNTEAFF
>.|.|TRBV18|TRBJ1-1
TGTGCCAGCTCACCCCTGGGGGCTGGGAACACTGAAGCTTTCTTT
CASSPLGAGNTEAFF
>.|.|TRBV2|TRBJ1-4
TGTGCCAGCAGCGAGGGAGGGCTCCGGAAGGAAAAACTGTTTTTT
CASSEGGLRKEKLFF
>.|TRBD2|TRBV11-3|TRBJ2-1
TGTGCCAGCAGTCTAAGCGGGAGTTACAATGAGCAGTTCTTC
CASSLSGSYNEQFF
>.|.|TRBV30|TRBJ1-4
TGTGCCTCCCCTCGAGATTTGGATGAAAAACTGTTTTTT
CASPRDLDEKLFF
>few|TRBD1|TRBV6-2/TRBV6-3|TRBJ1-4
TGTGCCAGCAGTTACTCGAGGGACAGCCGAAGGATGCGGGAAAAACTGTTTTTT
CASSYSRDSRRMREKLFF
>.|TRBD1|TRBV27|TRBJ2-7
TGTGCCAGCAGTCCCCGGGACAGTTCCTACGAGCAGTACTTC
CASSPRDSSYEQYF
>.|.|TRBV18|TRBJ1-5
TGTGCCAGCTCACCTTCCGCGGGGAGCAATCAGCCCCAGCATTTT
CASSPSAGSNQPQHF
>.|.|TRBV5-6|TRBJ1-1
TGTGCCAGCAGCAAAAACCGGCGGGGTGAAGCTTTCTTT
CASSKNRRGEAFF
>few|TRBD2|TRBV30|TRBJ2-7
TGTGCCGGATCTAGCGGGAGGGCCGGTGAGCAGTACTTC
CAGSSGRAGEQYF
>.|.|TRBV6-5|TRBJ1-5
TGTGCCAGCACAGACAGGAGATTCAATCAGCCCCAGCATTTT
CASTDRRFNQPQHF
>.|.|TRBV28|TRBJ1-2
TGTGCCAGCAGTACCACAGGGATGCGCTATGGCTACACCTTC
CASSTTGMRYGYTF
>.|TRBD2|TRBV7-3|TRBJ2-1
TGTGCCAGCAGCTTAGCTAGCGGGAGTTCCTACAATGAGCAGTTCTTC
CASSLASGSSYNEQFF
>.|.|TRBV9|TRBJ2-3
TGTGCCAGCAGCGTCGGGGGTTTTTCTAGCACAGATACGCAGTATTTT
CASSVGGFSSTDTQYF
>.|.|TRBV4-2|TRBJ1-4
TGTGCCAGCAGCCAAGAGAACAGGTACTCTGAAAAACTGTTTTTT
CASSQENRYSEKLFF
>.|.|TRBV6-5|TRBJ1-5
TGTGCCAGCAGACCCGCAACTAATCAGCCCCAGCATTTT
CASRPATNQPQHF
>.|.|TRBV28|TRBJ1-3
TGTGCCAGCAGTTTATTGGGGAGGAACTCTGGAAACACCATATATTTT
CASSLLGRNSGNTIYF
>.|.|TRBV6-5|TRBJ1-2
TGTGCCAGCAGCCCGGACAGCCCCTATGGCTACACCTTC
CASSPDSPYGYTF
>once|.|TRBV4-2|TRBJ1-2
TGTGCCAGCAGCCAAGATGAGACAAACTATGGCTACACCTTC
CASSQDETNYGYTF
>.|.|TRBV5-1|TRBJ1-2
TGCGCCAGCAGCTTAGGGACATTTAACTATGGCTACACCTTC
CASSLGTFNYGYTF
>.|.|TRBV4-2|TRBJ2-2
TGTGCCAGCAGCCAAGAGGGAGCGGCGAGCACCGGGGAGCTGTTTTTT
CASSQEGAASTGELFF
>few|.|TRBV19|TRBJ1-5
TGTGCCGGGCGACGTATCGTGCCCCAGCATTTT
CAGRRIVPQHF
>.|.|TRBV7-9|TRBJ1-2
TGTGCCAGCAGCTTACGGGGGGCGGCAGGGAACTATGGCTACACCTTC
CASSLRGAAGNYGYTF
>.|TRBD2|TRBV6-2/TRBV6-3|TRBJ2-7
TGTGCCAGCAGTTACTCAGGACTAGTTACCTACGAGCAGTACTTC
CASSYSGLVTYEQYF
>once|.|TRBV2|TRBJ1-5
TGTGCCAGCAGTGGCCCGGGGAGGGATAGCAATCAGCCCCAGCATTTT
CASSGPGRDSNQPQHF
>.|.|TRBV30|TRBJ2-1
TGTGCCTGGAGTAGGAGGTCCAATGAGCAGTTCTTC
CAWSRRSNEQFF
>.|.|TRBV28|TRBJ1-4
TGTGCCAGCAGTTCCCCAGGGCATGAAAAACTGTTTTTT
CASSSPGHEKLFF
>.|.|TRBV5-1|TRBJ1-5
TGCGCCAGCAGCGTACAGGGAATTGGTCAGCCCCAGCATTTT
CASSVQGIGQPQHF
>.|.|TRBV5-6|TRBJ1-1
TGTGCCAGCAGCATGACAGGTATGGGAACTGAAGCTTTCTTT
CASSMTGMGTEAFF
>.|.|TRBV5-1|TRBJ1-1
TGCGCCAGCAGTTCAAACACAGGGCCCACTGAAGCTTTCTTT
CASSSNTGPTEAFF
>.|TRBD1|TRBV7-6|TRBJ2-2
TGTGCCAGCAGCTTAGGAGCACAGGGGGCCGGGGAGCTGTTTTTT
CASSLGAQGAGELFF
>.|.|TRBV28|TRBJ1-6
TGTGCCAGCAGTTTAGAGGACAGAGATAATTCACCCCTCCACTTT
CASSLEDRDNSPLHF
>.|TRBD1|TRBV7-2|TRBJ1-3
TGTGCCAGCAGTCATTCAGGGGGAGCAGGAAACACCATATATTTT
CASSHSGGAGNTIYF